These T cell receptor beta chains were read from a single sample in a study of blood T cell repertoires in COVID-19. Assay used: immunoSEQ multiplex PCR; TCRdb lists only in-frame clones, some missing. This table has fewer than 300,000 clones, 75% to 95% appearing once. The sample taken for sequencing was PBMCs or T cells enriched from blood (not recorded which). The receptors were sampled from a woman aged 25 to 39 who had recovered from COVID-19. Each CDR3 is given with its conserved first and last residue. The order of the fields is D gene, V gene, clone size, J gene, CDR3 length, CDR3 DNA, CDR3 protein. A D gene is named only where the DNA matches it firmly. The size field is filled for only some rows; it gives once, few, many or a size class.

D: TRBD1; V: TRBV10-3; size: .; J: TRBJ2-1; length: 18; DNA: TGTGCCATCAGGAGGGGACAGGGAGCAGGGGGGCAATACAATGAGCAGTTCTTC; CDR3: CAIRRGQGAGGQYNEQFF
D: TRBD2; V: TRBV6-2/TRBV6-3; size: .; J: TRBJ2-7; length: 16; DNA: TGTGCCAGCAGTTATAAGTGGAATAGCGGGAGGTACGAGCAGTACTTC; CDR3: CASSYKWNSGRYEQYF
D: .; V: TRBV4-3; size: once; J: TRBJ2-2; length: 16; DNA: TGCGCCAGCAGCCAAGACGGACAGAGCTTATCCGGGGAGCTGTTTTTT; CDR3: CASSQDGQSLSGELFF
D: .; V: TRBV30; size: .; J: TRBJ2-7; length: 12; DNA: TGTGCCTGGAGTTTCGGGGGATACGAGCAGTACTTC; CDR3: CAWSFGGYEQYF
D: TRBD1; V: TRBV18; size: .; J: TRBJ1-6; length: 15; DNA: TGTGCCAGCTCACCAAAGACAGGGACCAATTCACCCCTCCACTTT; CDR3: CASSPKTGTNSPLHF
D: TRBD2; V: TRBV18; size: .; J: TRBJ2-1; length: 15; DNA: TGTGCCAGCTCACAGAGGACTAGCCTCCGCAATGAGCAGTTCTTC; CDR3: CASSQRTSLRNEQFF
D: TRBD2; V: TRBV3-1/TRBV3-2; size: .; J: TRBJ2-7; length: 14; DNA: TGTGCCAGCAGCCAGGGGGGGTTTCAGTACGAGCAGTACTTC; CDR3: CASSQGGFQYEQYF
D: .; V: TRBV11-2; size: .; J: TRBJ2-1; length: 16; DNA: TGTGCCAGCAGCTTAGACATAGCGGACCTCTACAATGAGCAGTTCTTC; CDR3: CASSLDIADLYNEQFF
D: TRBD1; V: TRBV6-5; size: .; J: TRBJ1-2; length: 14; DNA: TGTGCCAGCACGCCGGGACAGGGGCTCTATGGCTACACCTTC; CDR3: CASTPGQGLYGYTF
D: .; V: TRBV28; size: .; J: TRBJ2-1; length: 15; DNA: TGTGCCAGCTCCCTCGGGTCGAGCTCCTACAATGAGCAGTTCTTC; CDR3: CASSLGSSSYNEQFF
D: .; V: TRBV2; size: .; J: TRBJ2-5; length: 14; DNA: TGTGCCAGCAGTGAAGCTCTCGCAGGCGAGACCCAGTACTTC; CDR3: CASSEALAGETQYF
D: .; V: TRBV28; size: .; J: TRBJ2-5; length: 15; DNA: TGTGCCAGCAGTTTGGTTGCAGTCTACCAAGAGACCCAGTACTTC; CDR3: CASSLVAVYQETQYF
D: .; V: TRBV6-4; size: .; J: TRBJ1-1; length: 16; DNA: TGTGCCAGCAGTCCGGGCACAGGAAATTTGAACACTGAAGCTTTCTTT; CDR3: CASSPGTGNLNTEAFF
D: TRBD1; V: TRBV28; size: .; J: TRBJ1-6; length: 19; DNA: TGTGCCAGCAGTTGGCAATGGAGGGTAAGGGGGCAGGAGTATTCACCCCTCCACTTT; CDR3: CASSWQWRVRGQEYSPLHF
D: .; V: TRBV6-1; size: .; J: TRBJ1-4; length: 15; DNA: TGTGCCAGCAGTGAAGATAGGGGGAATAATGAAAAACTGTTTTTT; CDR3: CASSEDRGNNEKLFF
D: TRBD2; V: TRBV11-3; size: .; J: TRBJ2-1; length: 15; DNA: TGTGCCAGCAGCAGGGGACTAGCGGGAGTCGATGAGCAGTTCTTC; CDR3: CASSRGLAGVDEQFF
D: .; V: TRBV15; size: .; J: TRBJ2-1; length: 15; DNA: TGTGCCACCAGGGTCGACTATCAACCCTACAATGAGCAGTTCTTC; CDR3: CATRVDYQPYNEQFF
D: TRBD1; V: TRBV28; size: .; J: TRBJ1-1; length: 17; DNA: TGTGCCAGCAGTTTCCCGACAGGGTTGGACCGGTGGACTGAAGCTTTCTTT; CDR3: CASSFPTGLDRWTEAFF
D: .; V: TRBV20-1; size: once; J: TRBJ2-3; length: 13; DNA: TGCAGTGCTAGTAGGGGGAGTACAGATACGCAGTATTTT; CDR3: CSASRGSTDTQYF
D: TRBD2; V: TRBV5-5; size: .; J: TRBJ2-7; length: 14; DNA: TGTGCCAGCAGGATTGGACTAGCGGACTACGAGCAGTACTTC; CDR3: CASRIGLADYEQYF
D: TRBD1; V: TRBV7-2; size: .; J: TRBJ2-3; length: 15; DNA: TGTGCCAGCAGCCAGACAGGGTCGTATGCAGATACGCAGTATTTT; CDR3: CASSQTGSYADTQYF
D: .; V: TRBV5-1; size: once; J: TRBJ2-3; length: 15; DNA: TGCGCCAGCAGCTTGGGAGGTGGCCTCACAGATACGCAGTATTTT; CDR3: CASSLGGGLTDTQYF
D: .; V: TRBV19; size: .; J: TRBJ2-1; length: 15; DNA: TGTGCCAGTAGTAATCAGGCAGGGGCCTACAATGAGCAGTTCTTC; CDR3: CASSNQAGAYNEQFF
D: TRBD2; V: TRBV19; size: .; J: TRBJ2-2; length: 17; DNA: TGTGCCAGTAGTAGGGATACTAGCGCCTCCAGCACCGGGGAGCTGTTTTTT; CDR3: CASSRDTSASSTGELFF
D: TRBD1; V: TRBV5-6; size: .; J: TRBJ1-6; length: 13; DNA: TGTGCCAGCAAGGGACAGTATAATTCACCCCTCCACTTT; CDR3: CASKGQYNSPLHF
D: .; V: TRBV3-1/TRBV3-2; size: .; J: TRBJ1-5; length: 15; DNA: TGTGCCAGCAGTCGGGACACATCTAGCAATCAGCCCCAGCATTTT; CDR3: CASSRDTSSNQPQHF
D: .; V: TRBV28; size: .; J: TRBJ2-5; length: 13; DNA: TGTGCCAGCAGTTTTCGCGGGGTCGAGACCCAGTACTTC; CDR3: CASSFRGVETQYF
D: TRBD1; V: TRBV3-1/TRBV3-2; size: .; J: TRBJ1-2; length: 16; DNA: TGTGCCAGCAGCCAACTCGTTAGACAGGGGGCTAGGGGCTACACCTTC; CDR3: CASSQLVRQGARGYTF
D: .; V: TRBV28; size: .; J: TRBJ1-6; length: 16; DNA: TGTGCCAGCAGTCCCTACCGCAGGAGGGATAATTCACCCCTCCACTTT; CDR3: CASSPYRRRDNSPLHF
D: TRBD1; V: TRBV19; size: .; J: TRBJ2-5; length: 14; DNA: TGTGCCAGTAGTATGACAGGGTTCCAAGAGACCCAGTACTTC; CDR3: CASSMTGFQETQYF
D: .; V: TRBV18; size: .; J: TRBJ1-1; length: 11; DNA: TGTGCCAGCTCACCGGTCCGGGAGGCTTTCTTT; CDR3: CASSPVREAFF
D: TRBD2; V: TRBV9; size: .; J: TRBJ2-1; length: 14; DNA: TGTGCCAGCAGCGTAGGGGGACTAGCGAATGAGCAGTTCTTC; CDR3: CASSVGGLANEQFF
D: .; V: TRBV6-2/TRBV6-3; size: .; J: TRBJ2-3; length: 19; DNA: TGTGCCAGCAGCTACTCTACCGGGGTGGGTAGCGTTAGCACAGATACGCAGTATTTT; CDR3: CASSYSTGVGSVSTDTQYF
D: TRBD2; V: TRBV5-1; size: .; J: TRBJ2-3; length: 15; DNA: TGCGCCAGCAAACCACCGGGACTAGCCGCAGATACGCAGTATTTT; CDR3: CASKPPGLAADTQYF
D: .; V: TRBV5-1; size: .; J: TRBJ2-4; length: 13; DNA: TGCGCCAGCAGTGGTGAGGATGGGAACATTCAGTACTTC; CDR3: CASSGEDGNIQYF
D: TRBD2; V: TRBV27; size: .; J: TRBJ2-7; length: 16; DNA: TGTGCCAGCAGTTTAGCCGCTAGCGGATTCTTATACGAGCAGTACTTC; CDR3: CASSLAASGFLYEQYF
D: TRBD2; V: TRBV7-2; size: .; J: TRBJ2-3; length: 14; DNA: TGTGCCAGCAGCGCGGGAGGGCCCGGAGATACGCAGTATTTT; CDR3: CASSAGGPGDTQYF
D: .; V: TRBV6-5; size: .; J: TRBJ1-2; length: 12; DNA: TGTGCCAGCAGGGCCCTACTCGGGGGCTACACCTTC; CDR3: CASRALLGGYTF
D: TRBD1; V: TRBV2; size: .; J: TRBJ1-2; length: 13; DNA: TGTGCCAGGGGGGACAGCAGGACCTATGGCTACACCTTC; CDR3: CARGDSRTYGYTF
D: .; V: TRBV25-1; size: .; J: TRBJ2-1; length: 15; DNA: TGTGCCAGCAGTGAATCCAGCGGGTGGTACAATGAGCAGTTCTTC; CDR3: CASSESSGWYNEQFF
D: TRBD2; V: TRBV7-9; size: .; J: TRBJ2-7; length: 17; DNA: TGTGCCAGCAACGGGGAGCGGGAGGGCCAACAGTCCTACGAGCAGTACTTC; CDR3: CASNGEREGQQSYEQYF